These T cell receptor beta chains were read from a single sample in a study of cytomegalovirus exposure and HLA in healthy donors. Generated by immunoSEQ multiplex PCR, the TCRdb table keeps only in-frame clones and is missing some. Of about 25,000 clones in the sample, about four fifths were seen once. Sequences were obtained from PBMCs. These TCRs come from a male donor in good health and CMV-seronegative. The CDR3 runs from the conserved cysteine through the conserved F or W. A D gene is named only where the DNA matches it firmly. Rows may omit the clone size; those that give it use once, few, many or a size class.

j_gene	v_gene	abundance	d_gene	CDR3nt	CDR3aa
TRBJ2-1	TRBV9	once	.	TGTGCCAGCAGCACTACCGGGACTCACAATGAGCAGTTCTTC	CASSTTGTHNEQFF
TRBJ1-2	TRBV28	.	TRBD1	TGTGCCAGCAGTGTACGGACAGGAGTCTACAGCTACACCTTC	CASSVRTGVYSYTF
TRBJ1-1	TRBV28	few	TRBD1	TGTGCCAGCAGTTTAGGGACAGGGATGGACACTGAAGCTTTCTTT	CASSLGTGMDTEAFF
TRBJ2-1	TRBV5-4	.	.	TGTGCCAGCAGCCTCACCGGGCGGGGAACCTACAATGAGCAGTTCTTC	CASSLTGRGTYNEQFF
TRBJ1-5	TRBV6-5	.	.	TGTGCCAGCAGTTACCAGGGTGGGAATCAGCCCCAGCATTTT	CASSYQGGNQPQHF
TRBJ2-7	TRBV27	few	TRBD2	TGTGCCAGCAGTGGACTAGCGGGAGGGGACGAGCAGTACTTC	CASSGLAGGDEQYF
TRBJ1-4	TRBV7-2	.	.	TGTGCCAGCAGAAGGGACACGGGCGAAAAACTGTTTTTT	CASRRDTGEKLFF
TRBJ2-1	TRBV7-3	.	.	TGTGCCAGCAGTTTGGGCGGGACTCTTTACAATGAGCAGTTCTTC	CASSLGGTLYNEQFF
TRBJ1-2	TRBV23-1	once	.	TGCGCCAGCAGTCAATCGGGGCCGAAAATCAACCTTAACTATGGCTACACCTTC	CASSQSGPKINLNYGYTF
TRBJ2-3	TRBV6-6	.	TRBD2	TGTGCCAGCAGTTACTCGCCGGGAGGGCGAGATACGCAGTATTTT	CASSYSPGGRDTQYF
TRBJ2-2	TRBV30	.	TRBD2	TGTGCCTGGAAAGGGGAGGGCACCGGGGAGCTGTTTTTT	CAWKGEGTGELFF
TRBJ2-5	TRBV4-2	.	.	TGTGCCAGCAGCCAAGGTAAGGACAGACAAGAGACCCAGTACTTC	CASSQGKDRQETQYF
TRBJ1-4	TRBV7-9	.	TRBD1	TGTGCCAGCAGCTCAAGACAGGGCCCGGAGGAAAAACTGTTTTTT	CASSSRQGPEEKLFF
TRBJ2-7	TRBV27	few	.	TGTGCCAGCCGGGGGACCCTCACCTACGAGCAGTACTTC	CASRGTLTYEQYF
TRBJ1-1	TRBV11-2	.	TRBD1	TGTGCCAGCAGCCCGACGCGCCGGGACAGGCATGAAGCTTTCTTT	CASSPTRRDRHEAFF
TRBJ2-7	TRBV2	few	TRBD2	TGTGCCAGCAGTGAAAGGGTAGCGGGGGGGAGTCACGAGCAGTACTTC	CASSERVAGGSHEQYF
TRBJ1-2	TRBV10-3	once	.	TGTGCCATCAGCTCCGCAGGCAACGGTGGCTACACCTTC	CAISSAGNGGYTF
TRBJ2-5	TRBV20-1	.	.	TGCAGTACGAACCCAGCGGAGACCCAGTACTTC	CSTNPAETQYF
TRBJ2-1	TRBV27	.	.	TGTGCCAGCAGTTTTTATAATGAGCAGTTCTTC	CASSFYNEQFF
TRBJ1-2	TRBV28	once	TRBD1	TGTGCCAGCAGTTCGGACAGGACCGAAATCTATGGCTACACCTTC	CASSSDRTEIYGYTF
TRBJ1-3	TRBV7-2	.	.	TGTGCCAGCAGCTTATTTTGGGCAGGCGCCGGATCCGGAAACACCATATATTTT	CASSLFWAGAGSGNTIYF
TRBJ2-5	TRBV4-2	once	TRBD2	TGTGCCAGCAGCCAAGGTCTTTTGAGCGGGGGGGACCAAGAGACCCAGTACTTC	CASSQGLLSGGDQETQYF
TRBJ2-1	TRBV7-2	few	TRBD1	TGTGCCAGCAGCTTAGTAGTGGGACAGCCCTACAATGAGCAGTTCTTC	CASSLVVGQPYNEQFF
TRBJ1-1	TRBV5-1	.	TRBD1	TGCGCCAGCAGCTTGTCGGCAGGGGGGACTGAAGCTTTCTTT	CASSLSAGGTEAFF
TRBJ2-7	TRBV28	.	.	TGTGCCAGCCGAAACCTGGGGCAGGGCCTAGACGAGCAGTACTTC	CASRNLGQGLDEQYF
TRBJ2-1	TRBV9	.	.	TGTGCCAGCAGCGTAAGGGGGGGAAACAATGAGCAGTTCTTC	CASSVRGGNNEQFF
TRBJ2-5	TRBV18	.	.	TGTGCCAGCTCACCTATAATCGCGGGCACGGGGACCCAGTACTTC	CASSPIIAGTGTQYF
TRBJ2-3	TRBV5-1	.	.	TGCGCCAGCAGCTTCGCCGGACTTCCGGATACGCAGTATTTT	CASSFAGLPDTQYF
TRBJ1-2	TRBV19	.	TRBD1	TGTGCCAGTAGTATCTCCCAGACAGGGGGGTATGGCTACACCTTC	CASSISQTGGYGYTF
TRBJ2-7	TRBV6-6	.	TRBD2	TGTGCCAGCAGCGGGCGGGGGGGAACATACGAGCAGTACTTC	CASSGRGGTYEQYF